Shown below are 13 T cell receptor beta chains from a single sample sequenced in a study of blood T cell repertoires in COVID-19. TCRdb's table, derived via immunoSEQ multiplex PCR, lists solely in-frame clones and lacks some. The table lists 250,000 to 300,000 clones, approximately 91% of them singletons, with less than 2.5% in the top ten. The sequenced sample was peripheral blood. These receptors were obtained from a man over 45 with acute or convalescent COVID-19.

The count of this clone is one. The chain is built from TRBV9 and TRBJ2-7; 8 bases agree with TRBD1. Trimming removed 0 bases from V and 3 bases from J; junction bases left unmatched: 5. CDR1 and CDR2 (germline): SGDLS, YYNGEE. The CDR3 sequence is 15 residues long. This CDR3 is CASSVGRGQVYEQYF. The CDR3 DNA is TGTGCCAGCAGCGTAGGGCGGGGACAGGTCTACGAGCAGTACTTC.

About this clone itself: The identical CDR3 is also encoded by other nucleotide sequences in the sample. The gene calls are TRBV30 and TRBJ1-1; the D is unclear. V gave up 2 bases and J gave up 5 bases, with 6 bases separating them. CDR1 is GTSNPN and CDR2 is SVGIG in the germline V gene (reference sequence). The CDR3 extends over 11 amino acids. The CDR3 loop reads CAWSPGTEAFF. The CDR3 DNA reads as TGTGCCTGGAGTCCGGGAACTGAAGCTTTCTTT.

The V call is TRBV5-1, the J call TRBJ1-5; TRBD1 matches at 9 bases. V dropped 2 bases and J dropped 4; count of bases not matched to a gene: 4. Germline V lookup: CDR1 SGHRS, CDR2 YFSETQ. This CDR3 spans 15 amino acids. As DNA, the CDR3 is TGCGCCAGCAGCTTCCTAGACAGGGGGAATCAGCCCCAGCATTTT. Amino acid sequence: CASSFLDRGNQPQHF.

The genes are TRBV28 and TRBJ1-6; D may be TRBD1 (5 bases). V lost 5 bases and J 11 bases, leaving 22 bases between the germline ends. Germline assignment: CDR1 MDHEN and CDR2 SYDVKM. The length of the CDR3 is 16 residues. CDR3 residues: CASSPRLRSGGTPLHF. The CDR3 DNA is TGTGCCAGCAGTCCCCGCCTTCGCAGCGGGGGGACACCCCTCCACTTT.

The chain is built from TRBV27 and TRBJ2-5; 10 bases align to TRBD2. In germline, CDR1 is MNHEY, CDR2 SMNVEV (reference sequence). J was trimmed by 5 bases and V by 8 bases; bases with no gene match: 14. This CDR3 is 16 amino acids long. CDR3 bases: TGTGCCAGCCTTTCATTGACTAGCGGGTCTTGGGAGACCCAGTACTTC. Residues: CASLSLTSGSWETQYF.

The chain uses TRBV3-1 (or the pseudogene TRBV3-2) and TRBJ2-3, with 11 bases that match TRBD2. CDR1 LGHDT and CDR2 YNNKEL come from the germline V gene (reference sequence). This CDR3 comprises 18 residues. V gave up 5 bases and J gave up 1 base; unmatched junction bases: 11. CDR3 sequence (DNA): TGTGCCAGCAGCTCGGGACTAGCGGCGTTTCGAGGCACAGATACGCAGTATTTT. Translating it yields CASSSGLAAFRGTDTQYF.

The gene calls are TRBV3-1 (or the pseudogene TRBV3-2) and TRBJ2-1; the match to TRBD2 covers 7 bases. The germline V gene encodes CDR1 LGHDT and CDR2 YNNKEL (reference sequence). V lost 1 base to trimming and J lost 5 bases; unmatched junction nucleotides: 8. CDR3 length: 16 amino acids. CDR3 nucleotide sequence: TGTGCCAGCAGCCAAGTACGACTAGCAGCCGACAATGAGCAGTTCTTC. Translating gives CASSQVRLAADNEQFF.

This clone was found once. V gene TRBV5-5 combines with J gene TRBJ2-1; 11 bases are a match to TRBD2. The CDR3 sequence is 17 residues long. Germline loops: CDR1 SGHKS, CDR2 YYEKEE (reference sequence). After removal of 2 bases from V and 2 bases from J, the junction contained 6 bases not matched to a gene. The CDR3 reads CASSLHISGGAYNEQFF. CDR3 sequence (DNA): TGTGCCAGCAGCTTACACATTAGCGGGGGGGCCTACAATGAGCAGTTCTTC.

This clone was recorded only once. The gene calls are TRBV20-1 and TRBJ2-7; D possibly corresponds to TRBD2 (5 bases). The CDR3 totals 11 residues. From germline, CDR1 is DFQATT and CDR2 SNEGSKA (reference sequence). Trimming removed 5 bases from V and 4 bases from J, with 9 bases in between. The CDR3 DNA follows: TGCAGTGCTGGAAGAGGGTACGAGCAGTACTTC. It specifies CSAGRGYEQYF.

The chain recombines TRBV27 with TRBJ1-1, with D hard to call. Germline CDR1 MNHEY, CDR2 SMNVEV (reference sequence). The CDR3 totals 14 residues. V was shortened by 7 bases and J by 1 base, with 13 bases between the two germline ends. The CDR3 loop is CASTTRGRNTEAFF. As DNA, the CDR3 is TGTGCCAGCACCACTCGTGGGAGGAACACTGAAGCTTTCTTT.

This chain links TRBV10-1 with TRBJ1-6; D ambiguous. The germline gives CDR1 WNHNN, CDR2 SYGVQD (reference sequence). The CDR3 runs 13 residues. The germline V and J ends were trimmed by 1 base and 7 bases, with 5 bases remaining between them. The DNA for the CDR3 is TGCGCCAGCAGTGAGTTCCCGAATTCACCCCTCCACTTT. It translates to CASSEFPNSPLHF.

The rearrangement joins TRBV11-2 to TRBJ1-2, with 7 bases identical to TRBD1. V shed 3 bases and J 5 bases; nucleotides not matched to a gene: 9. The CDR3 covers 15 residues. From germline, CDR1 is SGHAT and CDR2 FQNNGV. Written as DNA, the CDR3 is TGTGCCAGCAGCTTTGGACAGGCCAAAGGGTATGGCTACACCTTC. This sequence encodes CASSFGQAKGYGYTF. Complete variable domain (other parts from reference TRBV11-2 and TRBJ1-2): EAGVAQSPRYKIIEKRQSVAFWCNPISGHATLYWYQQILGQGPKLLIQFQNNGVVDDSQLPKDRFSAERLKGVDSTLKIQPAKLEDSAVYLCASSFGQAKGYGYTFGSGTRLTVV.

The J gene is TRBJ1-5, the V gene TRBV5-6; 9 nucleotides agree with TRBD1. This CDR3 region has 14 residues. CDR1 is SGHDT, CDR2 YYEEEE, per germline. V was clipped by 4 bases and J by 5 bases; unmatched bases: 4. The CDR3 here is CASSLGQGDQPQHF. CDR3 bases: TGTGCCAGCAGCCTGGGACAGGGTGATCAGCCCCAGCATTTT.